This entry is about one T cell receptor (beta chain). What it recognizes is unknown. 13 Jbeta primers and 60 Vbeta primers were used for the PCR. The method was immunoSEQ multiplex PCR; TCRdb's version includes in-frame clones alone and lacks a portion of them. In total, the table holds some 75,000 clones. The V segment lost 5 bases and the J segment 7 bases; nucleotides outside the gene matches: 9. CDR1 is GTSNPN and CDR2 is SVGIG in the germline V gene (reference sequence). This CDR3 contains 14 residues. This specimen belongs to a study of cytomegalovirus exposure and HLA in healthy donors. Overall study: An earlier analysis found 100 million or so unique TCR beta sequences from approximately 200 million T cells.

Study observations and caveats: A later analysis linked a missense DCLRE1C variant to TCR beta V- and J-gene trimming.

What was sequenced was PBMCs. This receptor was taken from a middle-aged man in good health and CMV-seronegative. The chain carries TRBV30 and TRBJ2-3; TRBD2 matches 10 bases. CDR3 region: CAWELAGASHTQYF. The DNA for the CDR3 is TGTGCCTGGGAGCTAGCGGGGGCTTCTCATACGCAGTATTTT.